This paragraph reports one T cell receptor (beta chain). Its antigen is undetermined. The donors were in the approximately 130-subject validation cohort; that cohort was separate from the approximately 670-subject first cohort. TCRdb's table, derived via immunoSEQ multiplex PCR, lists solely in-frame clones and lacks some. The sample yields some 170,000 clones, 86% seen once. This entry comes from a study of cytomegalovirus exposure and HLA in healthy donors. Regarding the study as a whole: Reports described diagnosis of cytomegalovirus status by the classifier as highly specific and sensitive. Overall, around 150 TCR beta chains were annotated as cytomegalovirus-associated. In the roughly 130 validation repertoires, a later analysis found that first-cohort TCR clusters tended to co-occur.

The CDR3 totals 15 residues. Per germline, CDR1 SEHNR and CDR2 FQNEAQ (reference sequence). Deletions cut 5 bases from V and 1 base from J, with 12 bases between. This chain uses TRBV7-9 with TRBJ1-3; weak D call: TRBD1 (6 bases). This TCR was recovered from a man aged 18-30 years in good health and CMV-seropositive. The sample was PBMCs. CDR3 nucleotides: TGTGCCAGCAGCCCCCACAGGGTTTCTGGAAACACCATATATTTT. This codes for CASSPHRVSGNTIYF. The full variable domain, with the rest looked up from reference TRBV7-9 and TRBJ1-3, is DTGVSQNPRHKITKRGQNVTFRCDPISEHNRLYWYRQTLGQGPEFLTYFQNEAQLEKSRLLSDRFSAERPKGSFSTLEIQRTEQGDSAMYLCASSPHRVSGNTIYFGEGSWLTVV.